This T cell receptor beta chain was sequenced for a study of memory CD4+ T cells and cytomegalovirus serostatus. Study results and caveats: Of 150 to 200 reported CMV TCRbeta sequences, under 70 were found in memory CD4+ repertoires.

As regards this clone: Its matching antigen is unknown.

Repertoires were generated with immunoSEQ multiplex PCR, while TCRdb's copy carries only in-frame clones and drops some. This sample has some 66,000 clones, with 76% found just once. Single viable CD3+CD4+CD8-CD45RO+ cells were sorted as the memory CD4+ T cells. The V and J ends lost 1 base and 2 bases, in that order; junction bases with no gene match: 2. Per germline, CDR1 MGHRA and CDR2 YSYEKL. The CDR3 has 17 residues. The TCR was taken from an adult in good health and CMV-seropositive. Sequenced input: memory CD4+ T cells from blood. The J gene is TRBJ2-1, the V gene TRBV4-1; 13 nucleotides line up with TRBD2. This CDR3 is CASSQAGTSGTYNEQFF. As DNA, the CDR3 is TGCGCCAGCAGCCAAGCCGGGACTAGCGGGACCTACAATGAGCAGTTCTTC.